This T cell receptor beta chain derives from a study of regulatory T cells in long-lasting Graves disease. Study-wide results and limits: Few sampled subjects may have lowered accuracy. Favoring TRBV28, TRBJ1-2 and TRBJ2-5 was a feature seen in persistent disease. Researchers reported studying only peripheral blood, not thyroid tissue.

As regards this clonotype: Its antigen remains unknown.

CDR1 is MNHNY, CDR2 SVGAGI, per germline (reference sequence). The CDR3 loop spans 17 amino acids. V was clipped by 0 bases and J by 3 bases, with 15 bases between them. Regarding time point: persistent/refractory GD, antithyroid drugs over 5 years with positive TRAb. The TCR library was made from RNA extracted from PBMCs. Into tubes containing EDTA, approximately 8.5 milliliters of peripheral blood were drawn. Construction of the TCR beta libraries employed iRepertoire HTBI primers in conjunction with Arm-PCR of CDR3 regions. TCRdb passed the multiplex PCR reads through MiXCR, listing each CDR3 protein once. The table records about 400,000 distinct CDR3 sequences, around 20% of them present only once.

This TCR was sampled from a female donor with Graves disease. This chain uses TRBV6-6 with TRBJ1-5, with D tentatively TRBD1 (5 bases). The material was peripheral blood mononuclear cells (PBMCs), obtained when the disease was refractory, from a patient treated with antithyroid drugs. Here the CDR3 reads CASSYSTRALINQPQHF. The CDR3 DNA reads TGTGCCAGCAGTTACTCTACCAGGGCCCTTATCAATCAGCCCCAGCATTTT.